The 10 T cell receptor beta chains below were found in one sample sequenced in a study of graft-versus-host responses after intestinal transplantation. Sequenced by immunoSEQ multiplex PCR; TCRdb stores in-frame clones only, minus some. The table has about 110,000 clones, 90% to 95% seen once. The antigens of these receptors remain unknown. The sample in question was unstimulated CD8+ T cells sorted from spleen or lymph node cells, obtained before transplant. Every receptor here comes from a human donor who was the organ donor for an intestinal transplant.

The chain combines TRBV15 with TRBJ2-3; 11 nucleotides line up with TRBD2. The CDR3 length is 16 residues. Germline CDR1 LNHNV, CDR2 YYDKDF (reference sequence). Trimming removed 1 base from V and 5 bases from J; junction bases left unmatched: 5. CDR3 loop: CATSRVLAGGRDTQYF. The DNA of the CDR3 is TGTGCCACCAGCAGAGTCCTAGCGGGAGGCCGAGATACGCAGTATTTT. Combining the CDR3 with reference TRBV15 and TRBJ2-3 gives the whole variable domain DAMVIQNPRYQVTQFGKPVTLSCSQTLNHNVMYWYQQKSSQAPKLLFHYYDKDFNNEADTPDNFQSRRPNTSFCFLDIRSPGLGDTAMYLCATSRVLAGGRDTQYFGPGTRLTVL.

The chain couples TRBV7-8 to TRBJ2-7, with D hard to call. V was shortened by 0 bases and J by 7 bases, with 7 bases between the two germline ends. The CDR3 consists of 12 residues. Germline V gives CDR1 SGHVS, CDR2 FQNEAQ. The DNA for the CDR3 is TGTGCCAGCAGCTTAGCGTACGGTGAGCAGTACTTC. Residues: CASSLAYGEQYF.

The rearrangement links TRBV6-6 to TRBJ1-2; D is unresolved. The length of the CDR3 is 14 residues. Germline V gene data show CDR1 as MNHNY and CDR2 as SVGAGI (reference sequence). V lost 0 bases and J 4 bases, leaving 9 bases between the germline ends. As DNA, the CDR3 is TGTGCCAGCAGTTACTCGTACAGAATCTATGGCTACACCTTC. Its protein is CASSYSYRIYGYTF.

The rearrangement links TRBV2 to TRBJ2-7; 10 nucleotides align to TRBD2. The CDR3 runs 15 residues. The germline V gene encodes CDR1 SNHLY and CDR2 FYNNEI. After removal of 1 base from V and 6 bases from J, the junction contained 6 bases not matched to a gene. In nucleotides, the CDR3 is TGTGCCAGCAGTGAAGGACTAGCGGGTTATTTCGAGCAGTACTTC. Residues: CASSEGLAGYFEQYF.

This clone was seen just once. V and J are TRBV4-3 and TRBJ2-1, with 9 bases aligning to TRBD1. The CDR3 has 14 amino acids. The junction had 5 bases not matched to a gene; V was cut back by 4 bases and J by 7 bases. Germline CDR1 LGHNA, CDR2 YSLEER. The CDR3 DNA follows: TGCGCCAGCAGCCCTGGGACAGGGTCGAATGAGCAGTTCTTC. It codes for CASSPGTGSNEQFF.

The gene calls are TRBV23-1 and TRBJ2-3; D gene uncertain. TRBV23-1 is labeled an ORF, and its function is uncertain. The CDR3 has 13 residues. Trimming cost V 3 bases and J 6 bases, with 10 bases left between them. DNA for the CDR3: TGCGCCAGCAGTCATCCCAGATACGATACGCAGTATTTT. Translation gives CASSHPRYDTQYF.

The rearrangement joins TRBV15 to TRBJ2-1; 11 bases match TRBD2. CDR1 and CDR2 from the germline V gene are LNHNV and YYDKDF (reference sequence). Trimming took 2 bases from V and 5 from J; bases not matched to a gene: 8. CDR3 size: 17 residues. The CDR3 bases are TGTGCCACCAGCAGATCCCGGGGACTAGCGGAGGACAATGAGCAGTTCTTC. As protein: CATSRSRGLAEDNEQFF.

J is TRBJ1-1 and V is TRBV10-1, with D possibly matching TRBD1 (6 bases). The CDR3 loop spans 13 amino acids. CDR1 and CDR2 from the germline V gene are WNHNN and SYGVQD (reference sequence). V was clipped by 4 bases and J by 4 bases, with 10 bases between them. The CDR3 loop reads CASSGGGVTEAFF. CDR3 DNA sequence: TGCGCCAGCAGTGGGGGGGGCGTCACTGAAGCTTTCTTT.

In this sample, this clone turned up once. The V gene is TRBV11-2, the J gene TRBJ2-3, with 7 bases aligning to TRBD2. Germline V CDR1 and CDR2: SGHAT, FQNNGV. The CDR3 sequence is 15 residues long. V shed 6 bases, J shed 2 bases, and the junction held 8 bases outside the gene matches. The CDR3 DNA reads as TGTGCCAGCAGACCATTTAAGCGGGACACAGATACGCAGTATTTT. This gives the protein CASRPFKRDTDTQYF.

The V call is TRBV7-8, the J call TRBJ2-5; 10 bases align to TRBD2. CDR1 and CDR2 from the germline V gene are SGHVS and FQNEAQ. This CDR3 is 18 amino acids long. V shed 5 bases and J 3 bases; nucleotides not matched to a gene: 15. As DNA, the CDR3 is TGTGCCAGCAGCGGACGGACTAGCGGTCCCGGTACAAAAGAGACCCAGTACTTC. This translates into CASSGRTSGPGTKETQYF.